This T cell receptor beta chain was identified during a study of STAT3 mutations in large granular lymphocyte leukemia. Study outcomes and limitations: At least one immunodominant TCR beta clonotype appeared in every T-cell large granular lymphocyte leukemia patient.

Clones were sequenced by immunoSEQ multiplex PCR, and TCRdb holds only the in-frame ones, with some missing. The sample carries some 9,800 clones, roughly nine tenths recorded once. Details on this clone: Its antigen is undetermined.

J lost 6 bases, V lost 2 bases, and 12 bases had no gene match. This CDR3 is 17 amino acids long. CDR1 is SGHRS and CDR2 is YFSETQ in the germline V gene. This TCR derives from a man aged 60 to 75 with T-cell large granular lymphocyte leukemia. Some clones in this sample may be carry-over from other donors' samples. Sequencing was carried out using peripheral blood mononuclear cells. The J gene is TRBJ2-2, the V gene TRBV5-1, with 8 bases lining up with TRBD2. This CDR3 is CASSFSGGEPRSGELFF. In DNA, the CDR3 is TGCGCCAGCAGCTTCTCCGGGGGGGAACCAAGGTCCGGGGAGCTGTTTTTT.